This T cell receptor beta chain was retrieved from a study of T cell repertoires in cytomegalovirus infection. Overall study context: Public TCR beta signatures provided an indication of both CMV infection and a matching HLA type. Whole-study findings and limits: Clonotype analysis showed dominance of the ex vivo response by HLA-C-restricted CMV-specific TCR beta clonotypes.

TCRdb passed the reads through MiXCR, listing each CDR3 protein once. The sample carries hundreds of thousands of distinct CDR3 sequences, 20% to 25% recorded once. The sample holds many counts of this clonotype. What it binds is unknown. The length of the CDR3 is 12 residues. Trimming removed 4 bases at V and 4 bases at J, with 7 bases between. Looked up from germline, CDR1 is MNHEY and CDR2 is SVGEGT. V usage is TRBV6-2 or TRBV6-3 and J usage is TRBJ2-5; no clear D. Specimen: CD8+ T cells from PBMCs. This TCR derives from a human donor in good health (CMV status not recorded). Some clones in this sample may be carry-over from other donors' samples. The CDR3 spells CASSWQPETQYF. CDR3 DNA: TGTGCCAGCAGTTGGCAGCCAGAGACCCAGTACTTC.